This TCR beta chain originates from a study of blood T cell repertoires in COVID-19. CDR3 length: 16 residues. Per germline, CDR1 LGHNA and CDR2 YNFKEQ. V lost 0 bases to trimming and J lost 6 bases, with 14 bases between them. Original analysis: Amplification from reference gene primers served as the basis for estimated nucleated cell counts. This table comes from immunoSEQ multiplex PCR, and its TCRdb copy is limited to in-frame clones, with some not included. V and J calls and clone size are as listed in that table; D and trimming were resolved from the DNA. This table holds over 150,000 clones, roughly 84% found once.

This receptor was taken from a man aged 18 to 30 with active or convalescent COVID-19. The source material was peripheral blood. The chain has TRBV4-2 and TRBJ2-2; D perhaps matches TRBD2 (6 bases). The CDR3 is CASSQDTRLEAGELFF. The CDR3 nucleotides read TGTGCCAGCAGCCAAGATACTCGACTAGAGGCCGGGGAGCTGTTTTTT.